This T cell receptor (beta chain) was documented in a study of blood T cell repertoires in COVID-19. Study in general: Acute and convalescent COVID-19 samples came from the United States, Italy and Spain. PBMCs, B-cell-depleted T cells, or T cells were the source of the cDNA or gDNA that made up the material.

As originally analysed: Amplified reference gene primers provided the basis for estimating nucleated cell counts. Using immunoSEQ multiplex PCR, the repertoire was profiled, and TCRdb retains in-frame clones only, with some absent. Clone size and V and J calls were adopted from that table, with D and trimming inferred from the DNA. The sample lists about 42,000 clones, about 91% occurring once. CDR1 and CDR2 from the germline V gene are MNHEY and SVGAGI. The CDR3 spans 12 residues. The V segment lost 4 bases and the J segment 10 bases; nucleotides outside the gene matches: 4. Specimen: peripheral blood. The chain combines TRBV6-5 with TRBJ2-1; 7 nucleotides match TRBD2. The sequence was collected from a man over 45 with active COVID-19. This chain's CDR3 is CASSLNSGEQFF. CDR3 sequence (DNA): TGTGCCAGCAGTTTAAATAGCGGGGAGCAGTTCTTC.